These 29 T cell receptor beta chains originate from one sample sequenced in a study of cytomegalovirus exposure and HLA in healthy donors. In the PCR, 60 Vbeta and 13 Jbeta primers were used. Sequencing used immunoSEQ multiplex PCR; TCRdb keeps in-frame clones, though not all of them. The sample comprises roughly 190,000 clones, around 67% of which are singletons, and approximately 3.1% rests with the top ten. The sample comprised PBMCs. Receptors originate from a woman in her thirties in good health and CMV-seropositive.

The table lists this clone with a count of one. The same CDR3 also results from other DNA sequences found in this sample. The V and J genes are TRBV7-2 and TRBJ1-1; no definite D call. Germline assignment: CDR1 SGHTA and CDR2 FQGNSA. The CDR3 extends over 14 amino acids. V was cut by 4 bases and J by 0 bases, with 9 bases left in between. The CDR3 region is CASSSVSLNTEAFF. CDR3 sequence (DNA): TGTGCCAGCAGCTCAGTTTCGCTGAACACTGAAGCTTTCTTT.

This clone was counted a few times. The chain couples TRBV5-5 to TRBJ1-5; no firm D call. V dropped 3 bases and J dropped 6 bases, with 13 bases sitting between them. The CDR3 is made up of 14 amino acids. Germline-derived CDR1 and CDR2 are SGHKS and YYEKEE (reference sequence). The CDR3 DNA reads TGTGCCAGCAGCTCCTCCCCGGAGGGTCAGCCCCAGCATTTT. Amino acid sequence: CASSSSPEGQPQHF.

The rearrangement links TRBV5-4 to TRBJ2-7; 11 positions agree with TRBD2. The germline gives CDR1 SGHNT, CDR2 YYREEE (reference sequence). V lost 4 bases and J lost 2; bases outside the gene matches: 11. The CDR3 spans 17 residues. The CDR3 is CASSPGRTSGPAYEQYF. In DNA, the CDR3 is TGTGCCAGCAGCCCCGGTAGGACTAGCGGGCCCGCCTACGAGCAGTACTTC.

This sequence joins TRBV6-5 and TRBJ1-2; TRBD1 agrees at 7 bases. Germline CDR1 MNHEY, CDR2 SVGAGI. CDR3 length: 14 amino acids. The CDR3 sequence: CVSLGTEVSYGYTF. The CDR3 DNA sequence: TGTGTCTCATTAGGGACAGAGGTTAGCTATGGCTACACCTTC.

CDR3 protein: CASSEYSASGRVDTQYF. The DNA of the CDR3 is TGTGCCAGCAGTGAATATTCAGCTAGCGGGAGGGTAGATACGCAGTATTTT. The chain combines TRBV25-1 with TRBJ2-3, with 12 positions matching TRBD2. Per germline, CDR1 MGHDK and CDR2 SYGVNS. V shed 0 bases, J shed 5 bases, and the junction held 6 bases outside the gene matches. The CDR3 length is 17 residues.

The rearrangement joins TRBV25-1 to TRBJ1-1; the D is unclear. The CDR3 consists of 13 residues. Germline V gene data show CDR1 as MGHDK and CDR2 as SYGVNS. Trimming cost V 2 bases and J 10 bases, with 14 bases left between them. The CDR3: CASSEGGYRGAFF. The CDR3 nucleotides read TGTGCCAGCAGTGAAGGAGGGTACAGAGGAGCTTTCTTT.

This chain uses TRBV5-4 with TRBJ2-7, with 8 bases aligning to TRBD1. Germline V gene data show CDR1 as SGHNT and CDR2 as YYREEE (reference sequence). The CDR3 loop spans 14 amino acids. The V segment lost 4 bases and the J segment 7 bases; nucleotides outside the gene matches: 10. In DNA form, the CDR3 reads TGTGCCAGCAGCCCGACAGGGGCAGGGCGGGAGCAGTACTTC. Translation gives CASSPTGAGREQYF.

CDR3 region: CASSLEGTGHVEAFF. In DNA form, the CDR3 reads TGCGCCAGCAGCTTGGAAGGGACAGGGCATGTTGAAGCTTTCTTT. This sequence joins TRBV5-1 and TRBJ1-1, with TRBD1 matching 9 bases. CDR3 length equals 15 residues. Germline-derived CDR1 and CDR2 are SGHRS and YFSETQ. V shed 0 bases and J 7 bases; nucleotides not matched to a gene: 7. Together with reference TRBV5-1 and TRBJ1-1, the CDR3 gives the full variable domain: KAGVTQTPRYLIKTRGQQVTLSCSPISGHRSVSWYQQTPGQGLQFLFEYFSETQRNKGNFPGRFSGRQFSNSRSEMNVSTLELGDSALYLCASSLEGTGHVEAFFGQGTRLTVV.

The chain links TRBV28 to TRBJ2-1; 7 nucleotides match TRBD2. The V gene's germline CDR1 is MDHEN and CDR2 SYDVKM. Trimming took 3 bases from V and 1 from J; bases not matched to a gene: 12. The CDR3 consists of 18 residues. CDR3 in DNA: TGTGCCAGCAGTTTGGGCGGGAGCTCCCTCGGGTCCTACAATGAGCAGTTCTTC. Amino acids: CASSLGGSSLGSYNEQFF.

The chain employs TRBV19 and TRBJ1-1, with 10 bases matching TRBD1. CDR3 size: 13 residues. Germline CDR1 LNHDA, CDR2 SQIVND (reference sequence). V shed 6 bases, J shed 5 bases, and the junction held 3 bases outside the gene matches. The CDR3 is CASRGQGYTEAFF. The CDR3 DNA reads TGTGCCAGTAGGGGACAGGGGTATACTGAAGCTTTCTTT. Full variable domain (outside the CDR3, taken from reference TRBV19 and TRBJ1-1): DGGITQSPKYLFRKEGQNVTLSCEQNLNHDAMYWYRQDPGQGLRLIYYSQIVNDFQKGDIAEGYSVSREKKESFPLTVTSAQKNPTAFYLCASRGQGYTEAFFGQGTRLTVV.

The gene calls are TRBV7-9 and TRBJ1-4, with D possibly TRBD1 on 5 matching bases. This CDR3 is built from 12 residues. Germline V gene lookup returns CDR1 SEHNR and CDR2 FQNEAQ (reference sequence). V was pared by 2 bases and J by 7 bases, with 5 bases between. The CDR3 DNA follows: TGTGCCAGCAGCTTAAGGGGTGAAAAACTGTTTTTT. Translation gives CASSLRGEKLFF.

This clone was recorded once. The chain carries TRBV28 and TRBJ1-2, with TRBD1 matching 10 bases. The J segment lost 4 bases and the V segment lost 7 bases, leaving 9 bases of the junction unmatched. The germline V gene encodes CDR1 MDHEN and CDR2 SYDVKM. This CDR3 comprises 15 residues. The DNA of the CDR3 is TGTGCCAGCAACATCGGGACAGGGGACCTCTATGGCTACACCTTC. Protein product: CASNIGTGDLYGYTF.

This clone has only one observation. The V and J genes are TRBV19 and TRBJ1-1; no firm D call. This CDR3 contains 13 residues. Germline loops: CDR1 LNHDA, CDR2 SQIVND (reference sequence). Trimming cost V 4 bases and J 0 bases, with 6 bases left between them. CDR3 bases: TGTGCCAGTAGTAGTAATGTGAACACTGAAGCTTTCTTT. As protein: CASSSNVNTEAFF.

V usage is TRBV7-6 and J usage is TRBJ2-2; 14 bases line up with TRBD2. Per germline, CDR1 SGHVS and CDR2 FNYEAQ. The length of the CDR3 is 17 residues. J was trimmed by 5 bases and V by 1 base; bases with no gene match: 3. The DNA of the CDR3 is TGTGCCAGCAGCTTAGGGACTAGCGGGAGGAAGACCGGGGAGCTGTTTTTT. Protein: CASSLGTSGRKTGELFF.

The CDR3 sequence is CASRYAPGNEQFF. The CDR3 nucleotides read TGTGCCAGCAGGTATGCCCCGGGCAATGAGCAGTTCTTC. V and J are TRBV7-9 and TRBJ2-1, with D uncertain. V was trimmed by 6 bases and J by 6 bases, leaving 12 bases between them. CDR3 length: 13 amino acids. CDR1 and CDR2 from the germline V gene are SEHNR and FQNEAQ (reference sequence). The complete variable domain, with remaining parts taken from reference TRBV7-9 and TRBJ2-1, reads DTGVSQNPRHKITKRGQNVTFRCDPISEHNRLYWYRQTLGQGPEFLTYFQNEAQLEKSRLLSDRFSAERPKGSFSTLEIQRTEQGDSAMYLCASRYAPGNEQFFGPGTRLTVL.

V and J are TRBV27 and TRBJ1-2; 9 nucleotides match TRBD1. V trimming: 2 bases; J trimming: 2 bases; junction bases outside the gene matches: 9. The length of the CDR3 is 17 residues. Per the germline V gene, CDR1 is MNHEY and CDR2 is SMNVEV (reference sequence). The DNA for the CDR3 is TGTGCCAGCAGTTTAACGGCGTGGACAGGGGCGAACTATGGCTACACCTTC. Protein: CASSLTAWTGANYGYTF.

This clone has only one observation. The chain employs TRBV28 and TRBJ1-6; D is possibly TRBD1 (6 bases). This CDR3 spans 15 amino acids. Germline CDR1 reads MDHEN; CDR2 reads SYDVKM. V was trimmed by 4 bases and J by 7 bases, leaving 14 bases between them. CDR3: CASSSPGQPNSPLHF. The CDR3 DNA follows: TGTGCCAGCAGTTCCCCGGGACAACCCAATTCACCCCTCCACTTT.

The rearrangement uses TRBV6-5 and TRBJ2-1; D gene unclear. Germline V gives CDR1 MNHEY, CDR2 SVGAGI. This CDR3 is built from 11 residues. V gave up 8 bases and J gave up 10 bases, with 12 bases separating them. CDR3: CASSLIGEQFF. As DNA, the CDR3 is TGTGCCAGCTCTCTCATCGGGGAGCAGTTCTTC.

This chain links TRBV6-1 with TRBJ2-2; D is ambiguous. V gave up 6 bases and J gave up 4 bases, with 12 bases separating them. CDR3 length: 14 residues. The V gene's germline CDR1 is MNHNS and CDR2 SASEGT. The CDR3 reads CASREEFFTGELFF. CDR3 DNA: TGTGCCAGCAGAGAGGAGTTCTTCACCGGGGAGCTGTTTTTT.

The chain couples TRBV2 to TRBJ1-5; tentatively, D is TRBD1 (5 bases). With 3 bases removed from V and 3 bases from J, the gap between germline ends came to 12 bases. This CDR3 region has 15 residues. Germline V gives CDR1 SNHLY, CDR2 FYNNEI. CDR3 in amino acids: CASSDSTASNQPQHF. In DNA, the CDR3 is TGTGCCAGCAGTGATTCGACAGCCTCCAATCAGCCCCAGCATTTT.

The chain recombines TRBV28 with TRBJ2-1; D is ambiguous. CDR3 size: 18 residues. Germline values: CDR1 MDHEN, CDR2 SYDVKM. Trimming cost V 4 bases and J 0 bases, with 19 bases left between them. The CDR3 DNA reads TGTGCCAGCAGTTCCAACCCCAGTCCTTTATCCTCCTACAATGAGCAGTTCTTC. Translated: CASSSNPSPLSSYNEQFF.

V is TRBV5-6 and J is TRBJ2-1; D gene uncertain. V was pared by 4 bases and J by 0 bases, with 8 bases between. This CDR3 has 14 residues. CDR1 is SGHDT, CDR2 YYEEEE, per germline. The CDR3, as DNA: TGTGCCAGCAGCGATTACAGCTCCTACAATGAGCAGTTCTTC. It translates to CASSDYSSYNEQFF.

This clone was recorded a few times. V usage is TRBV5-1 and J usage is TRBJ2-7; a possible D gene is TRBD1 (6 bases). The V end was cut by 5 bases, the J end by 2 bases, with 20 bases between. The CDR3 runs 16 residues. Germline CDR1 reads SGHRS; CDR2 reads YFSETQ. The CDR3 loop is CASRPDWTVVPYEQYF. CDR3 coding DNA: TGCGCCAGCAGACCGGACTGGACAGTGGTACCCTACGAGCAGTACTTC.

This chain uses TRBV28 with TRBJ1-5; 8 nucleotides line up with TRBD1. The CDR3 consists of 15 residues. The germline CDR1 and CDR2 sequences are MDHEN and SYDVKM. After removal of 9 bases from V and 1 base from J, the junction contained 8 bases not matched to a gene. The CDR3 DNA reads as TGTGCCAGTCATGCCGGGACAGGAAGCAATCAGCCCCAGCATTTT. Its translation is CASHAGTGSNQPQHF.

This chain joins TRBV28 and TRBJ1-2; TRBD1 is a possible D gene (6 bases). Trimming took 2 bases from V and 6 from J, leaving 7 bases between them. The CDR3 runs 12 residues. Per the germline V gene, CDR1 is MDHEN and CDR2 is SYDVKM. The CDR3 spells CASSLKGDGYTF. The CDR3 DNA sequence: TGTGCCAGCAGTTTAAAGGGGGATGGCTACACCTTC.

The chain combines TRBV18 with TRBJ1-5; weak D call: TRBD1 (5 bases). V shed 1 base and J shed 6 bases, with 7 bases lying between them. Germline CDR1 KGHSH, CDR2 LQKENI. This CDR3 is built from 13 residues. The CDR3 sequence: CASSPLGGQPQHF. For the CDR3, the DNA is TGTGCCAGCTCACCACTGGGGGGTCAGCCCCAGCATTTT.

V is TRBV19 and J is TRBJ1-1, with no clear D. Deletions cut 3 bases from V and 3 bases from J, with 14 bases between. The CDR3 totals 15 residues. The germline V gene encodes CDR1 LNHDA and CDR2 SQIVND (reference sequence). The CDR3 DNA reads TGTGCCAGTAGTATTTCGATGCGGGCGTACACTGAAGCTTTCTTT. Its protein is CASSISMRAYTEAFF.

The chain recombines TRBV11-2 with TRBJ2-4, with TRBD2 matching over 7 bases. Germline V gives CDR1 SGHAT, CDR2 FQNNGV. Trimming cost V 6 bases and J 0 bases; bases outside gene matches: 8. This CDR3 contains 16 residues. The CDR3 DNA reads as TGTGCCAGCAGATGGGGGGGATATCTAGCCAAAAACATTCAGTACTTC. It is translated as CASRWGGYLAKNIQYF.

In nucleotides, the CDR3 is TGTGCCAGCACCTCCAGGCTTGAGTTAATCGGCTACACCTTC. Amino acid sequence: CASTSRLELIGYTF. The rearrangement uses TRBV5-6 and TRBJ1-2; D is unclear. V lost 6 bases and J lost 8, with 20 bases in between. The CDR3 contains 14 residues. The germline V gene has CDR1 SGHDT and CDR2 YYEEEE.